The present T cell receptor beta chain was sequenced within a study of blood T cell repertoires in COVID-19. The table came from immunoSEQ multiplex PCR; TCRdb's copy has only in-frame clones and leaves some out. The sample gives around 340,000 clones, 65% to 90% of which show up once; approximately 4.4% is in the top ten. Germline assignment: CDR1 KGHSH and CDR2 LQKENI. V shed 2 bases and J shed 0 bases, with 16 bases lying between them. The CDR3 totals 17 residues. The TCR comes from a woman aged 40 to 50 with acute COVID-19. The genes are TRBV18 and TRBJ1-1, with TRBD1 as a possible D gene (6 bases). The specimen was PBMCs or T cells enriched from blood (not recorded which). The CDR3 DNA sequence: TGTGCCAGCTCACCATGGACACAGGGCATCATGAACACTGAAGCTTTCTTT. Translating gives CASSPWTQGIMNTEAFF.